The following is a TCR beta chain sequence with its context. Its antigen is unknown. The sample originates from a study of cytomegalovirus exposure and HLA in healthy donors. Looking at the study overall: Of around 410 genotyped donors, 80% to 85% grouped in the Caucasian-associated ancestry cluster. The study, taken as a whole, reports: Presence/absence comparisons presumed near-even sequencing depth among donors. Differences between HLA loci emerged in a later analysis of TCR association rates, with DRB1 most and HLA-C fewest.

V was pared by 9 bases and J by 0 bases, with 21 bases between. Germline CDR1 reads MDHEN; CDR2 reads SYDVKM. This CDR3 is 17 amino acids long. PCR used 60 Vbeta primers and 13 Jbeta primers. Sequencing was performed with immunoSEQ multiplex PCR; in TCRdb, only in-frame clones are kept and a portion is missing. The data contain roughly 150,000 clones, 68% of them singletons. The source is a man aged 25-45 years in good health and CMV-seropositive. The J gene is TRBJ2-1, the V gene TRBV28, with TRBD2 as a possible D gene (7 bases). The specimen was PBMCs. The CDR3 protein is CASRLRGREPSYNEQFF. The CDR3 nucleotides read TGTGCCAGTCGTCTAAGGGGGAGGGAGCCCTCCTACAATGAGCAGTTCTTC.